The present entry profiles one T cell receptor beta chain with its context. Its target is not known. This CDR3 spans 14 amino acids. V gave up 0 bases and J gave up 4 bases; unmatched junction bases: 2. CDR1 and CDR2 from the germline V gene are MGHRA and YSYEKL. The data stem from a study of cytomegalovirus exposure and HLA in healthy donors. PCR amplification relied on 60 Vbeta primers (plus 13 Jbeta primers). The method was immunoSEQ multiplex PCR; TCRdb's version includes in-frame clones alone and lacks a portion of them. This repertoire shows 95,000 to 100,000 clones, around 75% found once; its top ten account for over 9.5%. Whole-study findings and limits: Most CMV-associated TCR beta chains were later found to appear HLA-restricted. A few V segments could not be told apart, such as TRBV6-2 and TRBV6-3, and were left out. Researchers reportedly found TCR beta sequences accurately predicted most subjects' HLA-A and HLA-B alleles.

The TCR sequence derives from a man aged 50 to 60 in good health and CMV-seronegative. The material sequenced was PBMCs. V usage is TRBV4-1 and J usage is TRBJ2-5, with 7 bases that match TRBD1. CDR3 protein: CASSQDRQGETQYF. CDR3 bases: TGCGCCAGCAGCCAAGACAGACAGGGAGAGACCCAGTACTTC.